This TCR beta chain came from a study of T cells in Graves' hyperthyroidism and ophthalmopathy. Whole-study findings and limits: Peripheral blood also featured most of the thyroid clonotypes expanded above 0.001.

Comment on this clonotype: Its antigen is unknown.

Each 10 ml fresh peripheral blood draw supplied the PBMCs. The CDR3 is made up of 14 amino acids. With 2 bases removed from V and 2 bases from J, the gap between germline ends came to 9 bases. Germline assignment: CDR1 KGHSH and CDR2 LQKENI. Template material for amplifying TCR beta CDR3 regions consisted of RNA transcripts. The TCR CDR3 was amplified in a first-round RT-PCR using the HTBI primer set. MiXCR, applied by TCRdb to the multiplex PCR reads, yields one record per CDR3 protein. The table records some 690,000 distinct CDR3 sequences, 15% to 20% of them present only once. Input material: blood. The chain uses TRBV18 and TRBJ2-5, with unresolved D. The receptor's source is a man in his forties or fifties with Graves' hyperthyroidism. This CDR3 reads CASSPTPSQETQYF. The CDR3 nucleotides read TGTGCCAGCTCACCAACCCCTTCTCAAGAGACCCAGTACTTC.